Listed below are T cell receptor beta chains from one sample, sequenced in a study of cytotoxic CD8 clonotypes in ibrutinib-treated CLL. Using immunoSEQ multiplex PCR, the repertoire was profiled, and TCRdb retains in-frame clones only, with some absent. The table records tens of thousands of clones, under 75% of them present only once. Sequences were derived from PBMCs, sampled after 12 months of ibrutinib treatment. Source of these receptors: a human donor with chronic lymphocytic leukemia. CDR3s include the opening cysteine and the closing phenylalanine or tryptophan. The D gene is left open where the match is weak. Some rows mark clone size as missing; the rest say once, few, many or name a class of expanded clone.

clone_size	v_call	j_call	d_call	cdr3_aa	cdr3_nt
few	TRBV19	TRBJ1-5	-	CASIGNSNQPQHF	TGTGCCAGTATAGGGAATAGCAATCAGCCCCAGCATTTT
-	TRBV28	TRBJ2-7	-	CASRGRAVLAYEQYF	TGTGCCAGCAGGGGCAGGGCGGTTTTAGCCTACGAGCAGTACTTC
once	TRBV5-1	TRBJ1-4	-	CASSFYQGTNEKLFF	TGCGCCAGCAGCTTCTACCAGGGGACTAATGAAAAACTGTTTTTT
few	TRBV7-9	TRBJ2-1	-	CASSLLGDEQFF	TGTGCCAGCAGTCTACTGGGCGATGAGCAGTTCTTC
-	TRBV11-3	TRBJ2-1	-	CASSKGAYNEQFF	TGTGCCAGCAGCAAGGGGGCCTACAATGAGCAGTTCTTC
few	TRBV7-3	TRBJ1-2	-	CASSFTRSNYGYTF	TGTGCCAGCAGCTTTACACGATCTAACTATGGCTACACCTTC
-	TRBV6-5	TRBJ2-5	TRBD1	CASSPRTGLQETQYF	TGTGCCAGCAGTCCCCGGACAGGGCTCCAAGAGACCCAGTACTTC
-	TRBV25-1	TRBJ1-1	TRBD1	CASSARTGWKKNTEAFF	TGTGCCAGCAGTGCTCGGACAGGATGGAAAAAGAACACTGAAGCTTTCTTT
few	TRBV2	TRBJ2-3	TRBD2	CASSTLAGGVISTDTQYF	TGTGCCAGCAGTACACTAGCGGGGGGGGTCATTAGCACAGATACGCAGTATTTT
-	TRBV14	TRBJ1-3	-	CASSHRDKLWHTIYF	TGTGCCAGCAGCCACCGGGACAAGTTGTGGCACACCATATATTTT
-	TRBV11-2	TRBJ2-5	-	CASSLESEKETQYF	TGTGCCAGCAGCTTAGAAAGCGAGAAAGAGACCCAGTACTTC
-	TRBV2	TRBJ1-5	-	CASSARAVFQAQHF	TGTGCCAGCAGTGCTCGGGCAGTTTTTCAAGCCCAGCATTTT
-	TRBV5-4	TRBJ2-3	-	CASSDISSDTQYF	TGTGCCAGCAGCGACATTTCAAGTGATACGCAGTATTTT
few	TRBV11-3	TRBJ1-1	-	CASSLLGNTEAFF	TGTGCCAGCAGCTTATTGGGGAACACTGAAGCTTTCTTT